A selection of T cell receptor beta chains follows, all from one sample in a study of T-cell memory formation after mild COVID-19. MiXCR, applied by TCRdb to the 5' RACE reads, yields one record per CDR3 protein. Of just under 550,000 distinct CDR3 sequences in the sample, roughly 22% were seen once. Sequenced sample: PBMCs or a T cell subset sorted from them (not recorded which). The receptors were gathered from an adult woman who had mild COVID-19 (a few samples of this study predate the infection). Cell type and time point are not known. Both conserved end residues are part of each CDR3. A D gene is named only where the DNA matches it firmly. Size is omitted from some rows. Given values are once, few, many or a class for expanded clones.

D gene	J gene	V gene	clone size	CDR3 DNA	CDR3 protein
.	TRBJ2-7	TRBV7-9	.	TGTGCCAGCAGCTTAGCGGACGCCGGGTACTACGAGCAGTACTTC	CASSLADAGYYEQYF
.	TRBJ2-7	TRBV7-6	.	TGTGCCAGCAGCTTTTCTCAGGGTATCATGGACGAGCAGTACTTC	CASSFSQGIMDEQYF
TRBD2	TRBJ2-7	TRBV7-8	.	TGTGCCAGCAGCTTAGTGGGCGGGAGTTTCAACGAGCAGTACTTC	CASSLVGGSFNEQYF
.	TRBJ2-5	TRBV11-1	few	TGTGCCAGCAGCTTTCGGAGGGAACAAGAGACCCAGTACTTC	CASSFRREQETQYF
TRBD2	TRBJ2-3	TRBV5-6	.	TGTGCCAGCAGCTTTAGCGGGAGGTCCCTAGATACGCAGTATTTT	CASSFSGRSLDTQYF
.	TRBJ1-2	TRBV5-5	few	TGTGCCAGCAGCCCTATAAGCGGCAGTTCTAACTATGGCTACACCTTC	CASSPISGSSNYGYTF
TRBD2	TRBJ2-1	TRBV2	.	TGTGCCAGCGACCCCTCCCCGCTTAGCGGGGGTTATAATGAGCAGTTCTTC	CASDPSPLSGGYNEQFF
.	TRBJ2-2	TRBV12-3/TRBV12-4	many	TGTGCCAGCAGTTTACGATCGCAGGGGCGAATTCACGGGGAGCTGTTTTTT	CASSLRSQGRIHGELFF
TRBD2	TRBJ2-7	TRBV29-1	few	TGCAGCGTTGAAGCGGGGCAGGGAGGGTACGAGCAGTACTTC	CSVEAGQGGYEQYF
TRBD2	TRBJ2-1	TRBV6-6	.	TGTGCCAGCAGTTACGGGGGGGACCGGCAGTTCTTC	CASSYGGDRQFF
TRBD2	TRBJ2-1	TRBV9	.	TGTGCCAGCAGCGCGGGACTATCTTACAATGAGCAGTTCTTC	CASSAGLSYNEQFF
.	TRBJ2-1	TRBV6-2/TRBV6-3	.	TGTGCCAGCAGTTATGGGTACCCAAGGAACAATGAGCAGTTCTTC	CASSYGYPRNNEQFF
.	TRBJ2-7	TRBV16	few	TGTGCCAGCGGGCAGGGGTCTCGCGAGCAGTACTTC	CASGQGSREQYF
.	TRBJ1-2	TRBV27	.	TGTGCCAGCAAGACCATAGGGGTAACTAACTATGGCTACACCTTC	CASKTIGVTNYGYTF
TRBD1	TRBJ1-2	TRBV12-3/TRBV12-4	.	TGTGCCAGCAGAAGCGACAGGGGGGAGGGCTACACCTTC	CASRSDRGEGYTF
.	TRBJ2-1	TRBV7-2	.	TGTGCCAGCAGCTTATGGCGGGTGATGGGCAATGAGCAGTTCTTC	CASSLWRVMGNEQFF
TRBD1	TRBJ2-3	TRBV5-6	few	TGTGCCAGCAGCTTGGCCCACTGGACGGACAGGGGAACAGATACGCAGTATTTT	CASSLAHWTDRGTDTQYF
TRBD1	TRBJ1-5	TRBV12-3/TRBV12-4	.	TGTGCCAGCAGTCCAATTCCGGGACAGGGTCAGCAGCCCCAGCATTTT	CASSPIPGQGQQPQHF
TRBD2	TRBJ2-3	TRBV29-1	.	TGCAGCGTCGCTGCGCGGCTAGCGGACTCGACGCAGTATTTT	CSVAARLADSTQYF
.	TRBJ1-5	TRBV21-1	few	TGTGCCAGCAGCAAAAAGGGCCCGGGACAGGTCGGTCAGCCCCAGCATTTT	CASSKKGPGQVGQPQHF
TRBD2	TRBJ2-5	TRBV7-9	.	TGTGCCAGCAGCACCGGGACTAGCGGGGGATCGGAGACCCAGTACTTC	CASSTGTSGGSETQYF
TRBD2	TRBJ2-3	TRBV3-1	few	TGTGCCAGCAGCCCTCAGGGGACTAGCGGGGCATCTGCGCAGTATTTT	CASSPQGTSGASAQYF
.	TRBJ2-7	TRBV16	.	TGTGCCAGCAGCCAACGGGGCGTAAAGTCCTACGAGCAGTACTTC	CASSQRGVKSYEQYF
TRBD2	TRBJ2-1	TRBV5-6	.	TGTGCCAGCAGCTTAACTAGCGGGGTGAACAATGAGCAGTTCTTC	CASSLTSGVNNEQFF
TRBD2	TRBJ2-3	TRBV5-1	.	TGCGCCAGCAGCTTGGCCGCAGCGGGGGGCACAGATACGCAGTATTTT	CASSLAAAGGTDTQYF
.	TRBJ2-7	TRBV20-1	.	TGCAGTGCTTTTAAAGCGGTTTCCTACGAGCAGTACTTC	CSAFKAVSYEQYF
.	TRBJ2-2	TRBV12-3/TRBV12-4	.	TGTGCCAGCAGTTTTGCTGCGACTAGGAACACCGGGGAGCTGTTTTTT	CASSFAATRNTGELFF
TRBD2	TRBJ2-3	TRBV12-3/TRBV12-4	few	TGTGCCAGCAGCGCCCGACTAGCGGGGGGAACAGATACGCAGTATTTT	CASSARLAGGTDTQYF
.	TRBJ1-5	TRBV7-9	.	TGTGCCAGCAGCTTAGTTTCCTACGGACAGTTCGAGGGGCCCCAGCATTTT	CASSLVSYGQFEGPQHF
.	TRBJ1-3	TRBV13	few	TGTGCCAGCAGCTTAGCTTCAGTCGCCCCCCTCTCTGGAAACACCATATATTTT	CASSLASVAPLSGNTIYF
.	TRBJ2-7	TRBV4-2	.	TGTGCCAGCAGCCAAGCTCAGGGGAAAACCTACGAGCAGTACTTC	CASSQAQGKTYEQYF
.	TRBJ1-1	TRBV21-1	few	TGTGCCAGCAGCAAATTTCACACTGAAGCTTTCTTT	CASSKFHTEAFF
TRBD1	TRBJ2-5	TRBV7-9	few	TGTGCCAGCAGCTTAGTTCGGGCAGGGGGAGAGACCCAGTACTTC	CASSLVRAGGETQYF
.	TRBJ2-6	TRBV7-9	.	TGTGCCAGCAGAGAGCTCTCTGGGGCCAACGTCCTGACTTTC	CASRELSGANVLTF
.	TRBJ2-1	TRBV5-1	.	TGCGCCAGCAGCTTGGGATTCGGGGCATCAAATTACAATGAGCAGTTCTTC	CASSLGFGASNYNEQFF
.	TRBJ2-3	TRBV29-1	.	TGCAGCGTTGAAGCGAGGCCCCAAGATACGCAGTATTTT	CSVEARPQDTQYF
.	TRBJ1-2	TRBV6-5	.	TGTGCCACAGGGATGGGGGGTCGAGGCTACACCTTC	CATGMGGRGYTF
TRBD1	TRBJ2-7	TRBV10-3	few	TGTGCCATCAGTAACAACCCCGGACAGGGCTCCTACGAGCAGTACTTC	CAISNNPGQGSYEQYF
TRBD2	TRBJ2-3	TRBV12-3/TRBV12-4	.	TGTGCCAGCAGTTTAGTCCGGGGGGGAGGCACAGATACGCAGTATTTT	CASSLVRGGGTDTQYF
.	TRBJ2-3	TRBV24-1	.	TGTGCCACCAGTCCCTATGCTGATCCAGGGACCCCAGATACGCAGTATTTT	CATSPYADPGTPDTQYF
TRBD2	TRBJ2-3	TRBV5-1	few	TGCGCCAGTGAGCGGGGGGACGAAACAGATACGCAGTATTTT	CASERGDETDTQYF
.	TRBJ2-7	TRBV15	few	TGTGCCACCAGCGAAAAATTACTCACTGCCTCCTACGAGCAGTACTTC	CATSEKLLTASYEQYF
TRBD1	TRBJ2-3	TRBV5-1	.	TGCGCCAGCAGCTTGGCCCTGACAGGGGGGAGCACAGATACGCAGTATTTT	CASSLALTGGSTDTQYF
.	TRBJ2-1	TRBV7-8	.	TGTGCCAGCAGCCAGGCGGGCTTCCGGGCTGAGCAGTTCTTC	CASSQAGFRAEQFF
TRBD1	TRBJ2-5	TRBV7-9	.	TGTGCCAGCAGCTCCTACAGGGGAGACAAAGAGACCCAGTACTTC	CASSSYRGDKETQYF
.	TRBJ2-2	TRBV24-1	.	TGTGCCACCAGTGATGGACTCCCCACCGGGGAGCTGTTTTTT	CATSDGLPTGELFF
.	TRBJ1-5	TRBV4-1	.	TGCGCCAGCAGCCTTCGAGACCGGGCCCATAGCAATCAGCCCCAGCATTTT	CASSLRDRAHSNQPQHF
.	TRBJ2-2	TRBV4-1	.	TGCGCCAGCAGCTCAGGCCGGGCAAAACGGGGGACCGGGGAGCTGTTTTTT	CASSSGRAKRGTGELFF